A selection of T cell receptor beta chains follows, all from one sample in a study of T-cell reconstitution after alpha-beta-depleted transplantation in children. TCRdb used MiXCR to reprocess the PCR reads, holding one entry per CDR3 protein. The sample holds some 440,000 distinct CDR3 sequences, 15% to 20% seen once. Source: PBMCs, mostly from graft donor cells, taken 360 days after TCRalphabeta/CD19-depleted stem cell transplant. These receptors all come from a boy younger than two who had a stem cell transplant for Wiskott-Aldrich syndrome, so the T cells may come from the graft donor. Each CDR3 is given with its conserved first and last residue. The D gene is left open where the match is weak. A clone size is listed for some rows: how often the clone was seen (once, few, many), or a class if it is expanded.

clone_size | j_call | d_call | v_call | cdr3_aa | cdr3_nt
- | TRBJ1-5 | - | TRBV12-3/TRBV12-4 | CASTQRGLGQPQHF | TGTGCCAGCACTCAGCGAGGGCTTGGTCAGCCCCAGCATTTT
few | TRBJ2-5 | - | TRBV15 | CATSRGQRETQYF | TGTGCCACCAGCAGAGGACAAAGGGAGACCCAGTACTTC
many | TRBJ2-3 | - | TRBV5-1 | CASKFVVGTDTQYF | TGCGCCAGCAAGTTCGTGGTGGGCACAGATACGCAGTATTTT
- | TRBJ2-1 | - | TRBV15 | CATSSRDTLYNEQFF | TGTGCCACCAGCAGCCGGGACACCCTCTACAATGAGCAGTTCTTC
many | TRBJ2-1 | TRBD1 | TRBV12-3/TRBV12-4 | CASSLQAGTGKDNEQFF | TGTGCCAGCAGTTTACAGGCCGGGACAGGGAAGGACAATGAGCAGTTCTTC
- | TRBJ1-4 | - | TRBV19 | CASMGDRRRKLFF | TGTGCCAGTATGGGGGACCGTAGAAGAAAACTGTTTTTT
few | TRBJ2-5 | - | TRBV2 | CASSGARLETQYF | TGTGCCAGCAGTGGGGCAAGACTGGAGACCCAGTACTTC
- | TRBJ2-2 | - | TRBV5-6 | CASSLYGPGELFF | TGTGCCAGCAGCTTGTATGGCCCCGGGGAGCTGTTTTTT
- | TRBJ2-7 | - | TRBV20-1 | CSALTDSHEQYF | TGCAGTGCCCTTACCGACAGCCACGAGCAGTACTTC
few | TRBJ2-2 | - | TRBV6-6 | CASNIQGTGELFF | TGTGCCAGCAATATACAGGGAACCGGGGAGCTGTTTTTT
many | TRBJ2-5 | - | TRBV7-9 | CASSLAWKRVTQETQYF | TGTGCCAGCAGCTTAGCGTGGAAGCGAGTGACACAAGAGACCCAGTACTTC
few | TRBJ2-3 | - | TRBV20-1 | CSARPLTDTQYF | TGCAGTGCTAGACCCCTCACAGATACGCAGTATTTT
few | TRBJ2-1 | - | TRBV10-3 | CAISESGQGYNEQFF | TGTGCCATCAGTGAGTCGGGCCAAGGTTACAATGAGCAGTTCTTC
few | TRBJ2-3 | TRBD1 | TRBV5-6 | CASSLPDRGRGRGWDTQYF | TGTGCCAGCAGCTTGCCCGACAGGGGGCGGGGACGAGGTTGGGATACGCAGTATTTT
few | TRBJ2-1 | TRBD1 | TRBV11-3 | CASSFTGTGGGNEQFF | TGTGCCAGCAGCTTCACCGGGACAGGGGGCGGGAATGAGCAGTTCTTC
few | TRBJ2-7 | - | TRBV5-1 | CASSLAVPREQYF | TGCGCCAGCAGCTTGGCCGTCCCGCGCGAGCAGTACTTC
- | TRBJ2-7 | TRBD1 | TRBV5-6 | CASGPGTGYEQYF | TGTGCCAGCGGCCCCGGGACAGGCTACGAGCAGTACTTC
once | TRBJ2-3 | - | TRBV20-1 | CSAEQGHTDTQYF | TGCAGTGCCGAGCAGGGACACACAGATACGCAGTATTTT